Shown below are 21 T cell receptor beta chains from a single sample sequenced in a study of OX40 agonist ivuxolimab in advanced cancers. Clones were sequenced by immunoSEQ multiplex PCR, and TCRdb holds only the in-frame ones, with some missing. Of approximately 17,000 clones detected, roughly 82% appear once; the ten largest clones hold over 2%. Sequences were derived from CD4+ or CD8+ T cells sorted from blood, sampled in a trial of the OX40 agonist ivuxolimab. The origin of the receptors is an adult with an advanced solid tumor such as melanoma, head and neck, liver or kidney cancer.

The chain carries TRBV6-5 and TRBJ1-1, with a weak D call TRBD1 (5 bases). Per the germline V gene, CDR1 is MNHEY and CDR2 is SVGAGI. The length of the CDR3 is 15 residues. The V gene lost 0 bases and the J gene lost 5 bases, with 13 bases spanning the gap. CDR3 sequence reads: CASSYSGPLGTEAFF. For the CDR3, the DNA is TGTGCCAGCAGTTACTCGGGGCCTCTGGGGACTGAAGCTTTCTTT.

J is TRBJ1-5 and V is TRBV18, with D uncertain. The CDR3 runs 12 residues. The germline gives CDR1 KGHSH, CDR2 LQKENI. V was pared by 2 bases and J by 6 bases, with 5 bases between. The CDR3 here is CASSPTPQPQHF. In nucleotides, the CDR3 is TGTGCCAGCTCACCAACTCCTCAGCCCCAGCATTTT.

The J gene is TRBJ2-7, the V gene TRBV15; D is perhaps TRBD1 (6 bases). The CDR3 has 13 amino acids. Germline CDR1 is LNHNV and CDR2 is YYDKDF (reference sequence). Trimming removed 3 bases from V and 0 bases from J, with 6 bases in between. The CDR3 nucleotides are TGTGCCACCAGCAGGGACAGCTCCTACGAGCAGTACTTC. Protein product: CATSRDSSYEQYF.

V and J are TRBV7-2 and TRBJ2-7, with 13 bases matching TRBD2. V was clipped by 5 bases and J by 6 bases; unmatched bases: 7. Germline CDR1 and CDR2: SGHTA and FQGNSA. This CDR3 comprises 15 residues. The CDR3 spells CASSPRLAGGPEQYF. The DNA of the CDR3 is TGTGCCAGCAGCCCGAGACTAGCGGGAGGCCCCGAGCAGTACTTC.

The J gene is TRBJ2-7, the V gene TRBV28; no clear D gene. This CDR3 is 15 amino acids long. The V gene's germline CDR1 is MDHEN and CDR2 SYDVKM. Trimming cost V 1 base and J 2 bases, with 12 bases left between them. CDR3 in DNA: TGTGCCAGCAGTTTATCGCAGGCCCAGACCTACGAGCAGTACTTC. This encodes CASSLSQAQTYEQYF.

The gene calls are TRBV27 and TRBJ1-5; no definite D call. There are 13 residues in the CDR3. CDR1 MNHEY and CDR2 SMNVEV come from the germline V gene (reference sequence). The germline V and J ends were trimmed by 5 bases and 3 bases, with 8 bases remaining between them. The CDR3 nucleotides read TGTGCCAGCAGTAAAGGATTCAATCAGCCCCAGCATTTT. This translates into CASSKGFNQPQHF.

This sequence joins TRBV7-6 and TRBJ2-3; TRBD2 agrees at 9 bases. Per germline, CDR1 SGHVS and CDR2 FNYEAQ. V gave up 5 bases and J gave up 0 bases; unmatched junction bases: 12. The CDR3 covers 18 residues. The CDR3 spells CASSPFASGTRSTDTQYF. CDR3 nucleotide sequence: TGTGCCAGCAGCCCCTTCGCTAGCGGGACGAGGAGCACAGATACGCAGTATTTT.

CDR3 sequence: CASSPGGSGGPYNEQFF. The CDR3 region has the DNA TGCGCCAGCAGCCCCGGTGGTAGCGGGGGCCCTTACAATGAGCAGTTCTTC. The rearrangement joins TRBV4-1 to TRBJ2-1; 9 nucleotides agree with TRBD2. V gave up 4 bases and J gave up 4 bases; unmatched junction bases: 11. This CDR3 comprises 17 residues. CDR1 and CDR2 (germline): MGHRA, YSYEKL.

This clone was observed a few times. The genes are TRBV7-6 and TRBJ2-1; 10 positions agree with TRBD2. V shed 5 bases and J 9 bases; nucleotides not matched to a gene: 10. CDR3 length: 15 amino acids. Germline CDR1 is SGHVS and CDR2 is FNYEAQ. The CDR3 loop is CASSLTSGKVGEQFF. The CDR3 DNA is TGTGCCAGCAGCCTAACTAGCGGGAAGGTCGGTGAGCAGTTCTTC. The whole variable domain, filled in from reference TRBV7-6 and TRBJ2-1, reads GAGVSQSPRYKVTKRGQDVALRCDPISGHVSLYWYRQALGQGPEFLTYFNYEAQQDKSGLPNDRFSAERPEGSISTLTIQRTEQRDSAMYRCASSLTSGKVGEQFFGPGTRLTVL.

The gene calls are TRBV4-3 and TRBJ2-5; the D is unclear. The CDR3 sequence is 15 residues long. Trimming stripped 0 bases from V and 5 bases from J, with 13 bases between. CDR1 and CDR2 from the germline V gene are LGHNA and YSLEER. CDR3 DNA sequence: TGCGCCAGCAGCCAAGATCGATTCCCTAGGGAGACCCAGTACTTC. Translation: CASSQDRFPRETQYF.

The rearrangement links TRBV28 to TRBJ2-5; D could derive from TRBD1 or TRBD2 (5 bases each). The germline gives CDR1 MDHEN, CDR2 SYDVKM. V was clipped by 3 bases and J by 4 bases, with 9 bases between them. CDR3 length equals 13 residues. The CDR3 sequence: CASSLGVSETQYF. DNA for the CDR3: TGTGCCAGCAGTTTGGGGGTCTCAGAGACCCAGTACTTC.

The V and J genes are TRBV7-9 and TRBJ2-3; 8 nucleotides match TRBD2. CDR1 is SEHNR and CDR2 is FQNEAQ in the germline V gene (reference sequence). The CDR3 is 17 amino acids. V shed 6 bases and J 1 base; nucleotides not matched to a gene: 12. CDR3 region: CASSFSFSGNRTDTQYF. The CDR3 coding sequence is TGTGCCAGCAGTTTTAGTTTTAGCGGGAACCGCACAGATACGCAGTATTTT.

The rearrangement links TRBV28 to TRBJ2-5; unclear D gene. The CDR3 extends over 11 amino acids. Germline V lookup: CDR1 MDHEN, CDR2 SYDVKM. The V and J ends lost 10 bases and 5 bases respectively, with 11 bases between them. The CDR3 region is CATQKPETQYF. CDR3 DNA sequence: TGTGCCACCCAAAAGCCGGAGACCCAGTACTTC.

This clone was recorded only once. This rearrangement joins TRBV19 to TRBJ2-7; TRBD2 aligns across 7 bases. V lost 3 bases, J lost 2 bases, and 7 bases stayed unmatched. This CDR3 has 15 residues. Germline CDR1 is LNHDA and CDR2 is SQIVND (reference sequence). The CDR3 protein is CASSIAARGAYEQYF. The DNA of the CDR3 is TGTGCCAGTAGTATTGCCGCCCGGGGGGCCTACGAGCAGTACTTC.

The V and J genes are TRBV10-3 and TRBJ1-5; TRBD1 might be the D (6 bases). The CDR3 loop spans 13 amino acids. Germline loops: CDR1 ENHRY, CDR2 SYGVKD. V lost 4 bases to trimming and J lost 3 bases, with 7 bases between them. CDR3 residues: CAISGQANQPQHF. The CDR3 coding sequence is TGTGCCATCAGTGGACAGGCCAATCAGCCCCAGCATTTT.

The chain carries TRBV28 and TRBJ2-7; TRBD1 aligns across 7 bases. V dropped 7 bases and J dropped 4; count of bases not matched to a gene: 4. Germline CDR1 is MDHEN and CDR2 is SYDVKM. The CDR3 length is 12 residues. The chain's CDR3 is CASTKGAYEQYF. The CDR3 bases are TGTGCCAGCACCAAGGGGGCGTACGAGCAGTACTTC.

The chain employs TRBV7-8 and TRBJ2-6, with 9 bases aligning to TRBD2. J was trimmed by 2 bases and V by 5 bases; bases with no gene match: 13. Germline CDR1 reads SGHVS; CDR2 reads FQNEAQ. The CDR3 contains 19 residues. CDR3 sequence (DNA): TGTGCCAGCAGCCCAAACGGGGCTAGCGGGAATCCTGGGGCCAACGTCCTGACTTTC. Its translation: CASSPNGASGNPGANVLTF.

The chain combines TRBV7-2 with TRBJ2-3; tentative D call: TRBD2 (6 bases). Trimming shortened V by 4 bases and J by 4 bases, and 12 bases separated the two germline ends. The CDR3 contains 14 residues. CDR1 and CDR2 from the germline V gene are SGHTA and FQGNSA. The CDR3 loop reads CASSSSPGADTQYF. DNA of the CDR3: TGTGCCAGCAGCTCGTCCCCGGGGGCAGATACGCAGTATTTT.

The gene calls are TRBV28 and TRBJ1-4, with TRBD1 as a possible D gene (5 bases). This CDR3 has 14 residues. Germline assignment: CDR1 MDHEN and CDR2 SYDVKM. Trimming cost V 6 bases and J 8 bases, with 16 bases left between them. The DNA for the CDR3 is TGTGCCAGCAGAAGGGGCAGGGAGGAAGAAAAACTGTTTTTT. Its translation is CASRRGREEEKLFF.

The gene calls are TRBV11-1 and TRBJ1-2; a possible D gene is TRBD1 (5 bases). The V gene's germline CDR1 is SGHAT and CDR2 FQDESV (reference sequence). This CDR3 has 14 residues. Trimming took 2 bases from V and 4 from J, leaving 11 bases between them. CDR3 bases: TGTGCCAGCAGCTTAAACTCAGGGAGCTATGGCTACACCTTC. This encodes CASSLNSGSYGYTF.

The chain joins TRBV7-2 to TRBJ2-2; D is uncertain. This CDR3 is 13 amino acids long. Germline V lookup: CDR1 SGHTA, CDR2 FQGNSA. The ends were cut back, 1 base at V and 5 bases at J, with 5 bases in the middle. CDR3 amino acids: CASSLDSTGELFF. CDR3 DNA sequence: TGTGCCAGCAGCTTAGATTCAACCGGGGAGCTGTTTTTT.